The 26 T cell receptor beta chains given below trace back to one sample, sequenced in a study of Graves' ophthalmopathy and Graves' hyperthyroidism. The sequenced template was RNA, covering the TCR beta CDR3 region. HTBI-primed first-round RT-PCR preceded second-round multiplex PCR. TCRdb used MiXCR to reprocess the multiplex PCR reads, holding one entry per CDR3 protein. The data hold hundreds of thousands of distinct CDR3 sequences, with about a fifth observed a single time. Material: peripheral blood. These receptors were obtained from a woman younger than 35 with stable Graves' hyperthyroidism. Some clones in this sample may be carry-over from other donors' samples.

The chain joins TRBV4-1 to TRBJ1-6, with 8 bases lining up with TRBD1. CDR3 size: 15 residues. V lost 2 bases, J lost 9 bases, and 6 bases stayed unmatched. In germline, CDR1 is MGHRA, CDR2 YSYEKL. The CDR3 spells CASSQPLDRASPLHF. The CDR3 DNA follows: TGCGCCAGCAGCCAACCCTTGGACAGGGCTTCACCCCTCCACTTT.

The chain couples TRBV19 to TRBJ1-2; D unresolved. Germline V lookup: CDR1 LNHDA, CDR2 SQIVND (reference sequence). CDR3 length: 15 amino acids. V lost 0 bases and J lost 2, with 10 bases in between. The CDR3 spells CASSIEGKGNYGYTF. The CDR3 nucleotides read TGTGCCAGTAGTATAGAAGGGAAAGGGAACTATGGCTACACCTTC.

This clonotype has a handful of counts. The rearrangement joins TRBV24-1 to TRBJ2-7; 9 nucleotides line up with TRBD1. CDR3 length: 14 residues. Looked up from germline, CDR1 is KGHDR and CDR2 is SFDVKD. V lost 7 bases to trimming and J lost 3 bases; unmatched junction nucleotides: 6. DNA for the CDR3: TGTGCCACCAGAGGGGACAGGGACTACTACGAGCAGTACTTC. Translating it yields CATRGDRDYYEQYF.

This clonotype was detected many times. The J gene is TRBJ1-5, the V gene TRBV10-3; maybe TRBD1 (5 bases). The V gene lost 1 base and the J gene lost 5 bases, with 12 bases spanning the gap. This CDR3 spans 15 amino acids. Germline V gene lookup returns CDR1 ENHRY and CDR2 SYGVKD. The CDR3 region has the DNA TGTGCCATCAGTGAGTATTCGGGGACGGATCAGCCCCAGCATTTT. Amino acids: CAISEYSGTDQPQHF.

This clonotype was seen ten or more times. The V and J genes are TRBV19 and TRBJ1-1; D gene ambiguous. The CDR3 covers 15 residues. From germline, CDR1 is LNHDA and CDR2 SQIVND (reference sequence). Trimming removed 5 bases at V and 4 bases at J, with 17 bases between. CDR3 protein: CASSSSRVGSTEAFF. The DNA for the CDR3 is TGTGCCAGTAGTTCCTCCCGGGTCGGGAGCACTGAAGCTTTCTTT.

The rearrangement joins TRBV12-3 or TRBV12-4 to TRBJ1-5; 10 nucleotides align to TRBD1. The CDR3 has 16 residues. The junction had 8 bases not matched to a gene; V was cut back by 6 bases and J by 3 bases. CDR3 DNA sequence: TGTGCCAGCAGGGACAGGGGGAGCGGTGCCAATCAGCCCCAGCATTTT. Residues: CASRDRGSGANQPQHF.

There are many counts of this clonotype. The gene calls are TRBV20-1 and TRBJ1-2; possibly TRBD1 for D (6 bases). The CDR3 has 15 residues. The V gene lost 3 bases and the J gene lost 2 bases, with 16 bases spanning the gap. Germline V gives CDR1 DFQATT, CDR2 SNEGSKA (reference sequence). The CDR3 DNA reads as TGCAGTGCTAGCGCCACAGGGACCTCCAACTATGGCTACACCTTC. Translating it yields CSASATGTSNYGYTF.

This clonotype was seen ten or more times. The chain joins TRBV20-1 to TRBJ2-7, with 10 bases matching TRBD2. The germline V gene has CDR1 DFQATT and CDR2 SNEGSKA (reference sequence). With 4 bases clipped from V and 7 bases from J, the junction kept 10 bases outside the gene matches. CDR3 length equals 14 residues. The CDR3 loop is CSATKAGGPGEQYF. CDR3 bases: TGCAGTGCTACTAAAGCGGGAGGGCCGGGGGAGCAGTACTTC.

Many counts were recorded for this clonotype. The chain is built from TRBV10-3 and TRBJ2-2; no definite D call. Germline V lookup: CDR1 ENHRY, CDR2 SYGVKD. With 5 bases removed from V and 8 bases from J, the gap between germline ends came to 15 bases. The CDR3 consists of 14 residues. The DNA of the CDR3 is TGTGCCATCAGTACCGTCCCCGGCGGTGGGGAGCTGTTTTTT. Translating gives CAISTVPGGGELFF.

Ten or more counts support this clonotype. The chain employs TRBV11-2 and TRBJ1-3, with 7 nucleotides matching TRBD1. Per the germline V gene, CDR1 is SGHAT and CDR2 is FQNNGV. CDR3 length: 15 residues. J lost 4 bases, V lost 2 bases, and 5 bases had no gene match. CDR3 protein: CASSLLEGAGNTIYF. The CDR3 region has the DNA TGTGCCAGCAGCTTACTAGAGGGGGCCGGAAACACCATATATTTT.

This clonotype was recorded at least ten times. The chain links TRBV2 to TRBJ2-7; D unclear. Germline CDR1 SNHLY, CDR2 FYNNEI. The CDR3 runs to 13 residues. The V gene lost 7 bases and the J gene lost 4 bases, with 14 bases spanning the gap. In DNA, the CDR3 is TGTGCCAGCATTCCGCCAATGGAATACGAGCAGTACTTC. It yields the protein CASIPPMEYEQYF.

This clonotype was counted many times. The gene calls are TRBV29-1 and TRBJ1-1; D is ambiguous. Germline CDR1 SQVTM, CDR2 ANQGSEA. V dropped 0 bases and J dropped 5 bases, with 10 bases sitting between them. The CDR3 loop spans 13 amino acids. DNA of the CDR3: TGCAGCGTTGAAGAGGAAGGGCGGACTGAAGCTTTCTTT. Translated, it gives CSVEEEGRTEAFF.

The chain is built from TRBV12-3 or TRBV12-4 and TRBJ1-1, with D possibly TRBD1 on 6 matching bases. The CDR3 spans 16 residues. V was cut by 2 bases and J by 2 bases, with 15 bases left in between. The CDR3 region is CASSLWGGRGNTEAFF. The CDR3 coding sequence is TGTGCCAGCAGTTTATGGGGGGGGCGGGGAAACACTGAAGCTTTCTTT.

This clonotype came up a few times. The J gene is TRBJ2-5, the V gene TRBV5-1; 9 nucleotides align to TRBD1. The CDR3 spans 15 residues. Germline V gene lookup returns CDR1 SGHRS and CDR2 YFSETQ. J gave up 5 bases and V 3 bases, and 8 bases lay outside the gene matches. CDR3 region: CASSSGTGIGETQYF. The CDR3 DNA is TGCGCCAGCAGCTCCGGGACAGGGATTGGGGAGACCCAGTACTTC.

This clonotype was counted a few times. The chain joins TRBV20-1 to TRBJ2-7; no reliable D call. CDR1 is DFQATT and CDR2 is SNEGSKA in the germline V gene (reference sequence). The germline V and J ends were trimmed by 3 bases and 4 bases, with 13 bases remaining between them. The CDR3 consists of 13 residues. The DNA of the CDR3 is TGCAGTGCTAGTTCTGGGATAGGGTACGAGCAGTACTTC. Protein: CSASSGIGYEQYF.

The chain joins TRBV6-2 or TRBV6-3 to TRBJ2-2; no reliable D call. Trimming removed 4 bases at V and 1 base at J, with 10 bases between. Germline values: CDR1 MNHEY, CDR2 SVGEGT. This CDR3 is built from 15 residues. The CDR3 sequence is CASSFLGKNTGELFF. The CDR3 nucleotides read TGTGCCAGCAGTTTTCTGGGAAAGAACACCGGGGAGCTGTTTTTT.

The chain links TRBV2 to TRBJ2-7; D remains ambiguous. Germline values: CDR1 SNHLY, CDR2 FYNNEI. V lost 5 bases and J lost 2, with 7 bases in between. The CDR3 consists of 12 residues. The CDR3, as DNA: TGTGCCAGCAGTTTCTATGCCTACGAGCAGTACTTC. It encodes CASSFYAYEQYF.

In this sample, this clonotype turned up many times. This rearrangement joins TRBV3-1 to TRBJ1-6; D call uncertain. Per germline, CDR1 LGHDT and CDR2 YNNKEL (reference sequence). The CDR3 covers 14 residues. The germline V and J ends were trimmed by 8 bases and 9 bases, with 17 bases remaining between them. The CDR3 DNA reads TGTGCCAGCGATAAAGGAAGCGACGGTTCACCCCTCCACTTT. This codes for CASDKGSDGSPLHF.

This clonotype was seen ten or more times. The chain joins TRBV11-2 to TRBJ2-7, with D unclear. The length of the CDR3 is 14 residues. V gave up 6 bases and J gave up 0 bases, with 12 bases separating them. CDR1 is SGHAT and CDR2 is FQNNGV in the germline V gene. CDR3 coding DNA: TGTGCCAGCAGTCCTCCGTCGCGCTCCTACGAGCAGTACTTC. This gives the protein CASSPPSRSYEQYF. The full variable domain, completed using reference TRBV11-2 and TRBJ2-7, is EAGVAQSPRYKIIEKRQSVAFWCNPISGHATLYWYQQILGQGPKLLIQFQNNGVVDDSQLPKDRFSAERLKGVDSTLKIQPAKLEDSAVYLCASSPPSRSYEQYFGPGTRLTVT.

This clonotype was found a few times. V gene TRBV15 combines with J gene TRBJ2-5, with TRBD1 as a possible D gene (5 bases). This CDR3 is built from 12 residues. Germline V gene data show CDR1 as LNHNV and CDR2 as YYDKDF (reference sequence). Deletions cut 5 bases from V and 2 bases from J, with 6 bases between. In DNA, the CDR3 is TGTGCCACCAGCCCAGGGCAAGAGACCCAGTACTTC. This codes for CATSPGQETQYF.

This clonotype occurred many times. The chain couples TRBV6-1 to TRBJ1-2; possibly TRBD1 for D (5 bases). The CDR3 totals 14 residues. The V end was cut by 6 bases, the J end by 2 bases, with 13 bases between. In germline, CDR1 is MNHNS, CDR2 SASEGT. In DNA form, the CDR3 reads TGTGCCAGCAGCCCCGGGACCGCGAACTATGGCTACACCTTC. It codes for CASSPGTANYGYTF.

This clonotype was detected many times. This chain joins TRBV27 and TRBJ2-7; 10 bases are a match to TRBD2. This CDR3 region has 16 residues. V was clipped by 10 bases and J by 4 bases; unmatched bases: 16. CDR1 is MNHEY and CDR2 is SMNVEV in the germline V gene (reference sequence). CDR3 nucleotide sequence: TGTGCCACCACCCTTTGGTCTAGCGGGAGTCAATACGAGCAGTACTTC. Amino acids: CATTLWSSGSQYEQYF.

This clonotype was recorded at least ten times. V gene TRBV6-5 combines with J gene TRBJ2-7; D might be TRBD2 (6 bases). Trimming took 0 bases from V and 2 from J, leaving 11 bases between them. The length of the CDR3 is 15 residues. The germline CDR1 and CDR2 sequences are MNHEY and SVGAGI. For the CDR3, the DNA is TGTGCCAGCAGTTACTCGGTTAGCGGAACCTACGAGCAGTACTTC. It specifies CASSYSVSGTYEQYF.

The chain has TRBV5-6 and TRBJ2-7, with a tentative D call TRBD2 (6 bases). From germline, CDR1 is SGHDT and CDR2 YYEEEE. V lost 1 base, J lost 2 bases, and 13 bases lay in between. This CDR3 has 15 residues. The CDR3 reads CASSLRDLGAYEQYF. CDR3 sequence (DNA): TGTGCCAGCAGCTTGCGGGACTTGGGGGCCTACGAGCAGTACTTC.

The genes are TRBV20-1 and TRBJ1-1, with a tentative D call TRBD1 (5 bases). Germline V gene lookup returns CDR1 DFQATT and CDR2 SNEGSKA (reference sequence). CDR3 size: 10 residues. V was cut by 3 bases and J by 12 bases, with 11 bases left in between. In nucleotides, the CDR3 is TGCAGTGCTAGTCCAGGGAGTACTTTCTTT. It yields the protein CSASPGSTFF.

This clonotype occurred a few times. The V and J genes are TRBV30 and TRBJ1-5; 8 nucleotides agree with TRBD1. The ends lost 1 base at V and 6 bases at J; junction bases unmatched: 8. Germline V lookup: CDR1 GTSNPN, CDR2 SVGIG (reference sequence). This CDR3 spans 15 amino acids. The CDR3 loop reads CAWSAGQVNPQPQHF. The CDR3 DNA sequence: TGTGCCTGGAGTGCGGGACAGGTGAACCCTCAGCCCCAGCATTTT.